This T cell receptor (beta chain) was obtained from a study of blood T cell repertoires in COVID-19. Whole-study context: From the United States, Italy and Spain came samples of acute and convalescent COVID-19.

This study enrolled people aged 18 to 89 from around 26 US geographic areas. During the 2 weeks before they entered the study, exposed participants had met someone with a PCR-confirmed or clinician-diagnosed COVID-19 case. The CDR3 is made up of 16 amino acids. The germline V and J ends were trimmed by 3 bases and 1 base, with 15 bases remaining between them. CDR1 SEHNR and CDR2 FQNEAQ come from the germline V gene (reference sequence). The authors' processing: From reference gene primer amplification, estimates of nucleated cell counts were derived. Libraries were prepared by immunoSEQ multiplex PCR; TCRdb keeps only in-frame clonotypes and omits some of them. The V and J calls and clone size come from that table; D and trimming were worked out from the DNA. The sample includes roughly 230,000 clones, roughly 84% seen only once; the top ten take 6.6%.

V gene TRBV7-9 combines with J gene TRBJ2-5; D perhaps matches TRBD1 (5 bases). Sequencing input: PBMCs or T cells enriched from blood (not recorded which). The clonotype originates from a woman in her forties or fifties who had been exposed to COVID-19. The CDR3 loop reads CASSFTIDSLQETQYF. CDR3 in DNA: TGTGCCAGCAGCTTCACGATAGACAGCCTCCAAGAGACCCAGTACTTC.